These 14 T cell receptor beta chains were sequenced from one sample in a study of T cells in Graves' hyperthyroidism and ophthalmopathy. The source material, RNA transcripts, was used to amplify TCR beta CDR3 regions. The primer set for the first-round RT-PCR of the TCR CDR3 was HTBI. TCRdb ran MiXCR on the multiplex PCR reads and lists one entry per CDR3 protein. The sample contains under 200,000 distinct CDR3 sequences, 9.4% of which appear only once. The sequenced sample consisted of blood. These receptors all stem from a woman younger than 30 with Graves' hyperthyroidism that later progressed to Graves' ophthalmopathy.

The chain is built from TRBV9 and TRBJ1-4; D may be TRBD1 (6 bases). The V gene lost 0 bases and the J gene lost 7 bases, with 13 bases spanning the gap. Germline CDR1 and CDR2: SGDLS and YYNGEE. The CDR3 is 15 residues long. The CDR3: CASSVGGGLGEKLFF. The DNA for the CDR3 is TGTGCCAGCAGCGTAGGCGGGGGGCTTGGTGAAAAACTGTTTTTT.

This clonotype showed up many times. The V gene is TRBV27, the J gene TRBJ2-3; TRBD2 aligns across 9 bases. Trimming removed 7 bases from V and 5 bases from J; junction bases left unmatched: 1. The CDR3 runs to 12 residues. The germline V gene encodes CDR1 MNHEY and CDR2 SMNVEV (reference sequence). The CDR3 nucleotides are TGTGCCAGCAAGACTAGCGGAGATACGCAGTATTTT. Amino acid sequence: CASKTSGDTQYF.

This clonotype has a count of ten or more. The V gene is TRBV27, the J gene TRBJ2-7; 11 positions match TRBD2. Germline loops: CDR1 MNHEY, CDR2 SMNVEV (reference sequence). The junction had 5 bases not matched to a gene; V was cut back by 7 bases and J by 6 bases. CDR3 size: 13 residues. The CDR3 here is CASTITSGGEQYF. The CDR3 DNA reads TGTGCCAGCACCATAACTAGCGGGGGCGAGCAGTACTTC.

This clonotype has at least ten counts. V is TRBV12-3 or TRBV12-4 and J is TRBJ2-7; D is unclear. V gave up 1 base and J gave up 2 bases, with 3 bases separating them. The CDR3 covers 12 residues. CDR3 sequence: CASSLDPYEQYF. The CDR3 bases are TGTGCCAGCAGTTTAGATCCCTACGAGCAGTACTTC.

There are many counts of this clonotype. The rearrangement joins TRBV29-1 to TRBJ2-7, with 11 bases lining up with TRBD2. There are 16 residues in the CDR3. After removal of 3 bases from V and 0 bases from J, the junction contained 7 bases not matched to a gene. Germline V CDR1 and CDR2: SQVTM, ANQGSEA. As DNA, the CDR3 is TGCAGCGTTGATAAAGGGGGGACTAGCGGCTCCTACGAGCAGTACTTC. This codes for CSVDKGGTSGSYEQYF.

The rearrangement uses TRBV20-1 and TRBJ2-7; 10 bases agree with TRBD1. This CDR3 comprises 14 residues. Germline V CDR1 and CDR2: DFQATT, SNEGSKA (reference sequence). V shed 5 bases and J 2 bases; nucleotides not matched to a gene: 6. The CDR3 region has the DNA TGCAGTGCTGAGGGGACAGGGGTCACCTACGAGCAGTACTTC. Protein: CSAEGTGVTYEQYF.

In its sample, this clonotype was seen once. A much larger clone differs from this one at a single base, so this may be a read error. This sequence joins TRBV3-1 and TRBJ2-5; 9 bases are shared with TRBD1. Germline CDR1 LGHDT, CDR2 YNNKEL (reference sequence). This CDR3 spans 14 amino acids. V dropped 2 bases and J dropped 7; count of bases not matched to a gene: 5. The CDR3, as DNA: TGTGCCAGCAGCCAACCGGGACAGGGTGGGACCCAGTACTTC. Protein product: CASSQPGQGGTQYF.

This clonotype was found many times. The V gene is TRBV28, the J gene TRBJ2-1; tentative D call: TRBD1 (6 bases). Trimming removed 6 bases at V and 8 bases at J, with 20 bases between. This CDR3 region has 15 residues. Looked up from germline, CDR1 is MDHEN and CDR2 is SYDVKM. The CDR3: CASSDRFSHIDEQFF. In nucleotides, the CDR3 is TGTGCCAGCAGCGACAGGTTCTCGCACATCGATGAGCAGTTCTTC.

In its sample, this clonotype was seen many times. The V and J genes are TRBV2 and TRBJ1-2; maybe TRBD1 (6 bases). Per the germline V gene, CDR1 is SNHLY and CDR2 is FYNNEI. CDR3 length equals 14 residues. Trimming shortened V by 3 bases and J by 4 bases, and 12 bases separated the two germline ends. CDR3 nucleotides: TGTGCCAGCAGTGACCAGGGGATCGGCTATGGCTACACCTTC. Its protein is CASSDQGIGYGYTF.

At least ten counts were recorded for this clonotype. The V and J genes are TRBV7-9 and TRBJ2-2; D is possibly TRBD1 (5 bases). CDR3 length: 14 amino acids. Germline V gene data show CDR1 as SEHNR and CDR2 as FQNEAQ (reference sequence). The V gene lost 5 bases and the J gene lost 6 bases, with 13 bases spanning the gap. As DNA, the CDR3 is TGTGCCAGCAGCCGTGGACAAGTGGCCGGGGAGCTGTTTTTT. Its protein is CASSRGQVAGELFF.

This clonotype was counted at least ten times. V is TRBV12-3 or TRBV12-4 and J is TRBJ1-2, with 9 nucleotides matching TRBD1. V was clipped by 5 bases and J by 5 bases; unmatched bases: 3. CDR3 length: 13 residues. CDR3 protein: CASSPTGGYGYTF. CDR3 sequence (DNA): TGTGCCAGCAGTCCGACAGGGGGGTATGGCTACACCTTC.

This clonotype was counted at least ten times. The chain is built from TRBV7-9 and TRBJ2-7; TRBD1 matches at 7 bases. CDR3 length equals 13 residues. Germline V gene data show CDR1 as SEHNR and CDR2 as FQNEAQ (reference sequence). Trimming removed 3 bases from V and 6 bases from J; junction bases left unmatched: 5. CDR3 DNA sequence: TGTGCCAGCAGCTTGGACAGGAAGGGCGAGCAGTACTTC. Translated, it gives CASSLDRKGEQYF.

This clonotype was found many times. The chain is built from TRBV20-1 and TRBJ1-5, with 7 bases fitting TRBD1. Germline V CDR1 and CDR2: DFQATT, SNEGSKA (reference sequence). This CDR3 is built from 14 residues. V lost 6 bases and J lost 6; bases outside the gene matches: 11. CDR3 residues: CSALGQRKGQPQHF. As DNA, the CDR3 is TGCAGTGCCCTGGGACAGAGGAAGGGTCAGCCCCAGCATTTT.

This clonotype was found many times. The chain combines TRBV6-1 with TRBJ1-2; 9 bases are shared with TRBD1. Germline trimming cut 4 bases from V and 3 bases from J; bases unmatched to any gene: 3. CDR3 length: 14 amino acids. Per germline, CDR1 MNHNS and CDR2 SASEGT. The CDR3 nucleotides are TGTGCCAGCAGTGCGACAGGGGGTCACTATGGCTACACCTTC. Translating it yields CASSATGGHYGYTF.